This TCR beta chain was documented in a study of T cell changes during pregnancy in multiple sclerosis. The V and J ends lost 5 bases and 2 bases, in that order; junction bases with no gene match: 11. This CDR3 has 18 amino acids. CDR1 is MDHEN, CDR2 SYDVKM, per germline. This clone was detected only a few times. Generated by immunoSEQ multiplex PCR, the TCRdb table keeps only in-frame clones and is missing some. The repertoire consists of about 44,000 clones, with 89% occurring once and the leading ten covering approximately 1.1%. J is TRBJ2-3 and V is TRBV28, with TRBD2 matching 12 bases. The sequence came from a female donor with multiple sclerosis, enrolled in a pregnancy study. This specimen was CD4+ T cells from peripheral blood mononuclear cells, taken after pregnancy. CDR3 nucleotide sequence: TGTGCCAGCAGTCCGCGGACTAGCGGGGCTTTACTCACAGATACGCAGTATTTT. Amino acid sequence: CASSPRTSGALLTDTQYF.